This TCR beta chain is drawn from a study of beta chain features in type 1 diabetes. Study results and limitations: Moderately but significantly shorter TCRB CDR3s were found in Type 1 diabetes patients in all four CD4+ subsets. Researchers reported that naive, central memory and Treg TCRB repertoires appeared more similar in patients than in healthy donors. The cDNA sequencing approach could over-represent high-TCR-expressing cells.

Germline V lookup: CDR1 LNHDA, CDR2 SQIVND (reference sequence). CDR3 size: 14 residues. V was trimmed by 5 bases and J by 2 bases, leaving 11 bases between them. What was sequenced were expressed TCRB transcripts, since all of the isolated RNA had been reverse transcribed. Using immunoSEQ multiplex PCR, the repertoire was profiled, and TCRdb retains in-frame clones only, with some absent. The profile shows roughly 310,000 clones, about 11% of them singletons. With respect to this clone: Antigen: not known.

Sequenced: naive CD4+ T cells from blood. The source is a young woman in good health. The V call is TRBV19, the J call TRBJ2-3, with D possibly being TRBD1 (5 bases). The CDR3 DNA follows: TGTGCCAGTAGTTCCAGACAGCACACAGATACGCAGTATTTT. Translated: CASSSRQHTDTQYF. Filled out from reference TRBV19 and TRBJ2-3, the complete variable domain reads DGGITQSPKYLFRKEGQNVTLSCEQNLNHDAMYWYRQDPGQGLRLIYYSQIVNDFQKGDIAEGYSVSREKKESFPLTVTSAQKNPTAFYLCASSSRQHTDTQYFGPGTRLTVL.